Sequencing of this T cell receptor beta chain was carried out in a study of blood T cells in healthy people across ages. The ends were cut back, 0 bases at V and 3 bases at J, with 9 bases in the middle. Germline-derived CDR1 and CDR2 are LGHDT and YNNKEL (reference sequence). This CDR3 contains 14 residues. Sample-barcoded 5' priming and a J-beta primer mix drove a second PCR of about 7 to 11 cycles. TCRdb re-analysed the 5' RACE reads in MiXCR, keeping a single row per CDR3 protein. The sample has about 1 million distinct CDR3 sequences, 40% to 50% seen once. This clonotype came up a few times. What was sequenced was blood. The gene calls are TRBV3-1 and TRBJ2-7; D is unclear. This receptor was identified in an older woman in good health. The DNA for the CDR3 is TGTGCCAGCAGCCAAGATGGTAGCTTCTACGAGCAGTACTTC. Translating it yields CASSQDGSFYEQYF.